Below are 22 T cell receptor beta chains sequenced from a single sample in a study of shared clonotypes between healthy human individuals. TCRdb's table, derived via immunoSEQ multiplex PCR, lists solely in-frame clones and lacks some. In the table there are around 120,000 clones, less than 75% of which are singletons. The sample comprised memory CD8+ T cells sorted from blood. Subset reported: CD45RO+ cells pooled with CCR7-negative TemRA cells. These TCRs come from a woman younger than 45 in good health.

The rearrangement links TRBV7-9 to TRBJ2-5; 7 bases are shared with TRBD2. V shed 3 bases and J 5 bases; nucleotides not matched to a gene: 9. The V gene's germline CDR1 is SEHNR and CDR2 FQNEAQ (reference sequence). The CDR3 sequence is 15 residues long. The DNA for the CDR3 is TGTGCCAGCAGCTTCGGGCGGGAGCGGTACGAGACCCAGTACTTC. This codes for CASSFGRERYETQYF.

This chain connects TRBV13 to TRBJ2-7; the D is unclear. Germline assignment: CDR1 PRHDT and CDR2 FYEKMQ (reference sequence). The CDR3 consists of 12 residues. Trimming cost V 4 bases and J 4 bases, with 8 bases left between them. The CDR3 region has the DNA TGTGCCAGCAGCTATGAAGGGTACGAGCAGTACTTC. It translates to CASSYEGYEQYF. Full variable domain (rest looked up from reference TRBV13 and TRBJ2-7): AAGVIQSPRHLIKEKRETATLKCYPIPRHDTVYWYQQGPGQDPQFLISFYEKMQSDKGSIPDRFSAQQFSDYHSELNMSSLELGDSALYFCASSYEGYEQYFGPGTRLTVT.

The chain has TRBV29-1 and TRBJ2-5; D may be TRBD1 (6 bases). Germline CDR1 and CDR2: SQVTM and ANQGSEA. The CDR3 consists of 12 residues. Trimming left V 3 bases short and J 2 bases short, with 7 bases between. CDR3 residues: CSVEQGQETQYF. CDR3 sequence (DNA): TGCAGCGTTGAGCAGGGGCAAGAGACCCAGTACTTC.

This clone was observed a few times. V and J are TRBV5-1 and TRBJ2-7; 9 bases fit TRBD2. The V gene end was trimmed by 1 base and the J gene end by 7 bases; junction bases not matched to a gene: 9. This CDR3 contains 15 residues. Germline loops: CDR1 SGHRS, CDR2 YFSETQ. The CDR3 loop reads CASSLRGREGEEQYF. The CDR3 region has the DNA TGCGCCAGCAGCTTGAGGGGGCGGGAGGGCGAGGAGCAGTACTTC.

This clone was counted once. The J gene is TRBJ2-7, the V gene TRBV4-1, with 10 positions matching TRBD1. Germline values: CDR1 MGHRA, CDR2 YSYEKL. Trimming at V came to 6 bases and at J to 5 bases, leaving 10 bases not matched to a gene. The CDR3 is 15 residues long. CDR3 DNA sequence: TGCGCCAGCAGACATACCGGGACAGGGGTACACGAGCAGTACTTC. This encodes CASRHTGTGVHEQYF.

The chain uses TRBV5-6 and TRBJ2-3, with 8 bases matching TRBD2. Losses at the gene ends were 4 bases for V and 3 bases for J; bases not matched to a gene: 13. The CDR3 is made up of 17 amino acids. Looked up from germline, CDR1 is SGHDT and CDR2 is YYEEEE. This CDR3 is CASSGWGSGISTDTQYF. CDR3 nucleotide sequence: TGTGCCAGCAGCGGCTGGGGTAGCGGGATAAGTACAGATACGCAGTATTTT.

This chain connects TRBV11-2 to TRBJ1-3; D gene unclear. Trimming took off 1 base at V and 6 bases at J, with 10 bases between the two ends. This CDR3 is 14 amino acids long. From germline, CDR1 is SGHAT and CDR2 FQNNGV. The CDR3 protein is CASSLVGLPNTIYF. For the CDR3, the DNA is TGTGCCAGCAGCTTAGTTGGCCTGCCAAACACCATATATTTT.

This clone was seen more than once but under ten times. The rearrangement uses TRBV18 and TRBJ1-4; unclear D gene. The V gene lost 6 bases and the J gene lost 4 bases, with 6 bases spanning the gap. Germline assignment: CDR1 KGHSH and CDR2 LQKENI. The CDR3 sequence is 12 residues long. Here the CDR3 DNA reads TGTGCCAGCTCGGGAAGTAATGAAAAACTGTTTTTT. The encoded protein is CASSGSNEKLFF.

This clone came up a few times. The chain recombines TRBV7-9 with TRBJ2-7; D remains unclear. The length of the CDR3 is 12 residues. Germline V CDR1 and CDR2: SEHNR, FQNEAQ (reference sequence). V lost 1 base and J lost 4, with 5 bases in between. This CDR3 reads CASSLGVYEQYF. The CDR3 region has the DNA TGTGCCAGCAGCTTAGGGGTTTACGAGCAGTACTTC.

The chain couples TRBV21-1 to TRBJ2-1; the D segment call TRBD2 is taken from the table without a DNA check. TRBV21-1 is shown as a pseudogene. The CDR3 has 17 amino acids. Here the CDR3 reads CASSRGTSGTAYNEQFF. The CDR3 coding sequence is TGTGCCAGCAGCAGGGGGACTAGCGGGACCGCATACAATGAGCAGTTCTTC.

This chain uses TRBV5-6 with TRBJ2-5; a weak D match, TRBD1 (5 bases). The V gene lost 0 bases and the J gene lost 4 bases, with 13 bases spanning the gap. Germline V gives CDR1 SGHDT, CDR2 YYEEEE. The CDR3 has 15 amino acids. CDR3 region: CASSLESGWRETQYF. The CDR3 DNA is TGTGCCAGCAGCTTGGAATCAGGGTGGAGAGAGACCCAGTACTTC.

The CDR3 region has the DNA TGTGCCAGCAGTGTGGGACTAGCGGGAGCTTGGGAGCAGTTCTTC. As protein: CASSVGLAGAWEQFF. This chain connects TRBV27 to TRBJ2-1; 14 bases map to TRBD2. Unmatched junction bases numbered 7, after V lost 5 bases and J lost 10 bases. Germline CDR1 and CDR2: MNHEY and SMNVEV (reference sequence). The CDR3 covers 15 residues.

The chain recombines TRBV11-2 with TRBJ1-4, with D hard to call. Germline loops: CDR1 SGHAT, CDR2 FQNNGV. The CDR3 has 13 residues. The V and J ends lost 6 bases and 7 bases respectively, with 12 bases between them. Written as DNA, the CDR3 is TGTGCCAGCAGTCTAGGATCCGTTGAAAAACTGTTTTTT. It yields the protein CASSLGSVEKLFF.

This chain links TRBV7-8 with TRBJ1-2, with D possibly matching TRBD1 (6 bases). There are 13 residues in the CDR3. Germline V gene sequence: CDR1 SGHVS, CDR2 FQNEAQ. The V gene lost 5 bases and the J gene lost 3 bases, with 10 bases spanning the gap. For the CDR3, the DNA is TGTGCCAGCAGCCAAGGGACATACTATGGCTACACCTTC. It encodes CASSQGTYYGYTF. The entire variable domain, with the rest obtained from reference TRBV7-8 and TRBJ1-2, is as follows: GAGVSQSPRYKVAKRGQDVALRCDPISGHVSLFWYQQALGQGPEFLTYFQNEAQLDKSGLPSDRFFAERPEGSVSTLKIQRTQQEDSAVYLCASSQGTYYGYTFGSGTRLTVV.

This sequence joins TRBV4-1 and TRBJ2-1; a possible D gene is TRBD2 (6 bases). Trimming removed 5 bases from V and 0 bases from J, with 17 bases in between. Germline V gene data show CDR1 as MGHRA and CDR2 as YSYEKL. This CDR3 has 17 residues. The CDR3 loop is CASSTPGGGVSYNEQFF. CDR3 sequence (DNA): TGCGCCAGCAGCACCCCCGGTGGCGGGGTCTCCTACAATGAGCAGTTCTTC.

On this clone itself: This sample includes further DNA sequences coding for the same CDR3. This rearrangement joins TRBV28 to TRBJ1-1, with no clear D. In germline, CDR1 is MDHEN, CDR2 SYDVKM. Deletions cut 1 base from V and 5 bases from J, with 2 bases between. The CDR3 is 11 residues long. CDR3: CASSLLTEAFF. The DNA for the CDR3 is TGTGCCAGCAGTTTATTGACTGAAGCTTTCTTT.

The chain couples TRBV6-5 to TRBJ2-3, with D perhaps TRBD1 or TRBD2 (5 bases each). The CDR3 has 14 residues. The V gene's germline CDR1 is MNHEY and CDR2 SVGAGI. V was clipped by 7 bases and J by 3 bases, with 14 bases between them. DNA for the CDR3: TGTGCCAGCAATCCGGGAAAGGGGACAGATACGCAGTATTTT. It encodes CASNPGKGTDTQYF.

The chain combines TRBV4-1 with TRBJ2-2; D unresolved. V lost 5 bases to trimming and J lost 2 bases, with 9 bases between them. The CDR3 is 14 residues long. CDR1 MGHRA and CDR2 YSYEKL come from the germline V gene. CDR3 DNA: TGCGCCAGCAGCTTCCTCACCAACACCGGGGAGCTGTTTTTT. Protein: CASSFLTNTGELFF.

The rearrangement uses TRBV6-1 and TRBJ2-7; D could derive from TRBD1 or TRBD2 (5 bases each). This CDR3 region has 13 residues. Trimming took off 3 bases at V and 4 bases at J, with 10 bases between the two ends. Germline CDR1 MNHNS, CDR2 SASEGT. CDR3 residues: CASSDGAEYEQYF. CDR3 coding DNA: TGTGCCAGCAGTGACGGGGCCGAATACGAGCAGTACTTC.

The V call is TRBV27, the J call TRBJ2-6; 14 bases fit TRBD2. CDR3 length: 17 amino acids. Germline V gene data show CDR1 as MNHEY and CDR2 as SMNVEV (reference sequence). Unmatched junction bases numbered 6, after V lost 5 bases and J lost 6 bases. CDR3 region: CASSTGLAGGTANVLTF. The DNA for the CDR3 is TGTGCCAGCAGTACAGGACTAGCGGGGGGAACGGCCAACGTCCTGACTTTC.

The chain uses TRBV6-6 and TRBJ2-1, with D tentatively TRBD2 (6 bases). The germline V gene has CDR1 MNHNY and CDR2 SVGAGI (reference sequence). Trimming left V 5 bases short and J 6 bases short, with 17 bases between. The CDR3 spans 15 residues. The CDR3 region has the DNA TGTGCCAGCAGTACGACTAGAGCCCTGTTCAATGAGCAGTTCTTC. Translating gives CASSTTRALFNEQFF.

The count of this clone is one. The chain employs TRBV4-1 and TRBJ2-5; D may be TRBD1 (5 bases). TRBJ2-7 explains the end of the DNA better; the J call may be wrong. Germline lookup yields CDR1 MGHRA and CDR2 YSYEKL. This CDR3 is 13 amino acids long. The CDR3 DNA follows: TGCGCCAGCAGCCAACACAGGTCTTACGAGCAGTACTTC. This sequence encodes CASSQHRSYEQYF.